The 2 T cell receptor beta chains in this list originate from one sample, sequenced in a study of T cell therapy after organ transplantation (dated by TCRdb to the late 2010s). No antigen has been assigned to these receptors. Receptor libraries were prepared by the immunoSEQ multiplex PCR assay. TCRdb re-hosts the immuneACCESS table, in-frame sequences only. Its copies lack some clones; in the studies checked, an unresolved V gene accounts for under half of them, and the cause for the rest is not known. The sample records some 2,000 clones, 60% to 80% of which are singletons. Roughly 28% of the sample belongs to the ten largest clones. The meaning of the sample's time point label: 20-29 weeks after completion of therapy. The sample in question was CD8+ T cells from blood, obtained after autologous CMV-specific T cell therapy. The source of these receptors is a human patient who had received a solid organ transplant and had CMV disease. Once a transplant has taken place, some T cells may be donor derived.

V and J are TRBV9 and TRBJ2-3; TRBD2 matches at 14 bases. The V segment lost 4 bases and the J segment 0 bases; nucleotides outside the gene matches: 7. Germline V gene sequence: CDR1 SGDLS, CDR2 YYNGEE. The CDR3 loop spans 18 amino acids. The CDR3 loop is CASSLGTSGSDSTDTQYF. The DNA of the CDR3 is TGTGCCAGCAGCCTGGGGACTAGCGGGAGCGACAGCACAGATACGCAGTATTTT.

V gene TRBV6-1 combines with J gene TRBJ2-3; unclear D gene. V lost 6 bases and J 0 bases, leaving 10 bases between the germline ends. The CDR3 covers 14 residues. CDR1 and CDR2 (germline): MNHNS, SASEGT. CDR3 DNA sequence: TGTGCCAGCAGGCACGAGGTTAGCACAGATACGCAGTATTTT. This encodes CASRHEVSTDTQYF.